These 20 T cell receptor beta chains came from one sample sequenced in a study of monozygotic twins with inflammatory bowel disease. Reprocessing the 5' RACE reads, TCRdb reports a single entry for every CDR3 protein and omits DNA. This sample's clone table lists fewer than 550,000 distinct CDR3 sequences. The sample was blood. These TCRs come from a human donor with ulcerative colitis or Crohn's disease, or a healthy co-twin of an affected twin (not recorded which).

The chain combines TRBV29-1 with TRBJ2-7; the TCRdb call, TRBD2, lacks DNA for checking. Per germline, CDR1 SQVTM and CDR2 ANQGSEA. This CDR3 region has 15 residues. The CDR3 protein is CSVEDEGGDPYEQYF.

The chain joins TRBV29-1 to TRBJ2-1; TCRdb selects TRBD2, and the lack of DNA leaves this call unchecked. Germline V gene data show CDR1 as SQVTM and CDR2 as ANQGSEA. The CDR3 is made up of 16 amino acids. CDR3 protein: CSVDRGRDFSYNEQFF.

J is TRBJ1-1 and V is TRBV5-1; with no DNA, the TCRdb D assignment of TRBD1 cannot be verified. In germline, CDR1 is SGHRS, CDR2 YFSETQ. The CDR3 sequence is 13 residues long. This CDR3 reads CASWNRMNTEAFF. The complete variable domain, with remaining parts taken from reference TRBV5-1 and TRBJ1-1, reads KAGVTQTPRYLIKTRGQQVTLSCSPISGHRSVSWYQQTPGQGLQFLFEYFSETQRNKGNFPGRFSGRQFSNSRSEMNVSTLELGDSALYLCASWNRMNTEAFFGQGTRLTVV.

This chain joins TRBV20-1 and TRBJ2-7; TCRdb calls TRBD2, which cannot be checked without DNA. This CDR3 is built from 16 residues. Germline V gene data show CDR1 as DFQATT and CDR2 as SNEGSKA (reference sequence). The CDR3 protein is CSADKMTSGDSYEQYF.

The rearrangement links TRBV10-3 to TRBJ2-2; the D gene TCRdb calls, TRBD1, cannot be checked with no DNA. CDR3 length: 15 residues. The germline V gene encodes CDR1 ENHRY and CDR2 SYGVKD. CDR3 protein: CAITSGTANTGELFF.

The chain joins TRBV12-3 or TRBV12-4 to TRBJ2-2; TCRdb lists TRBD1, though no DNA is available to test this call. This CDR3 has 17 amino acids. The CDR3 is CASSPYVGAQGIGGLFF.

The rearrangement uses TRBV20-1 and TRBJ2-5. Germline loops: CDR1 DFQATT, CDR2 SNEGSKA (reference sequence). The CDR3 contains 11 residues. The CDR3 spells CSARVPETQYF.

The chain links TRBV27 to TRBJ1-2; TCRdb's assignment of TRBD1 cannot be checked, as there is no DNA. CDR3 length: 15 amino acids. The germline CDR1 and CDR2 sequences are MNHEY and SMNVEV (reference sequence). The CDR3 is CASSLTPTGDYGYTF.

This chain connects TRBV5-1 to TRBJ2-5; there is no DNA to check the TCRdb D call of TRBD1. CDR3 length: 14 residues. The germline V gene encodes CDR1 SGHRS and CDR2 YFSETQ. The CDR3 loop reads CASSLQGQQETQYF.

V gene TRBV6-5 combines with J gene TRBJ1-3. This CDR3 spans 14 amino acids. Looked up from germline, CDR1 is MNHEY and CDR2 is SVGAGI. The CDR3: CASSYGAPGNTIYF.

The rearrangement uses TRBV6-5 and TRBJ2-1. CDR1 MNHEY and CDR2 SVGAGI come from the germline V gene. CDR3 length: 13 amino acids. The chain's CDR3 is CASSYENKAVQFF.

The chain links TRBV18 to TRBJ2-2. Germline CDR1 is KGHSH and CDR2 is LQKENI. The CDR3 spans 13 residues. CDR3: CASSPIMTGELFF.

The rearrangement links TRBV29-1 to TRBJ2-2; TCRdb indicates TRBD1, and absent DNA this call remains unverified. Germline-derived CDR1 and CDR2 are SQVTM and ANQGSEA. This CDR3 is built from 14 residues. The CDR3 protein is CSVAGTPNTGELFF.

The gene calls are TRBV28 and TRBJ2-1; TCRdb designates TRBD2, a call that cannot be tested without DNA. The CDR3 is 13 residues long. The V gene's germline CDR1 is MDHEN and CDR2 SYDVKM. The CDR3 region is CASSFPPGFEQFF.

The V call is TRBV20-1, the J call TRBJ2-1; TCRdb proposes TRBD1, but this gene call is untestable without DNA. CDR3 length: 16 residues. CDR1 is DFQATT and CDR2 is SNEGSKA in the germline V gene (reference sequence). The CDR3 reads CSARDLTPNVLNEQFF.

The chain couples TRBV20-1 to TRBJ2-3. Looked up from germline, CDR1 is DFQATT and CDR2 is SNEGSKA (reference sequence). This CDR3 region has 16 residues. The CDR3 here is CSASGLARSNTDTQYF.

The V gene is TRBV20-1, the J gene TRBJ2-1. This CDR3 is 13 amino acids long. Germline V gene data show CDR1 as DFQATT and CDR2 as SNEGSKA (reference sequence). CDR3 amino acids: CSASRTRYNEQFF.

The chain employs TRBV11-2 and TRBJ1-4. This CDR3 has 13 amino acids. Per germline, CDR1 SGHAT and CDR2 FQNNGV. This CDR3 is CASTLGGVEKLFF.

J is TRBJ1-1 and V is TRBV20-1; TCRdb designates TRBD1, a call that cannot be tested without DNA. This CDR3 region has 13 residues. Germline V lookup: CDR1 DFQATT, CDR2 SNEGSKA (reference sequence). The CDR3 protein is CSAPGQLDTEAFF.

The rearrangement joins TRBV28 to TRBJ1-5; TCRdb outputs TRBD1, but without DNA this stays unchecked. Germline V gene lookup returns CDR1 MDHEN and CDR2 SYDVKM. CDR3 length: 18 amino acids. This CDR3 is CASSLGPAQGGRNQPQHF.